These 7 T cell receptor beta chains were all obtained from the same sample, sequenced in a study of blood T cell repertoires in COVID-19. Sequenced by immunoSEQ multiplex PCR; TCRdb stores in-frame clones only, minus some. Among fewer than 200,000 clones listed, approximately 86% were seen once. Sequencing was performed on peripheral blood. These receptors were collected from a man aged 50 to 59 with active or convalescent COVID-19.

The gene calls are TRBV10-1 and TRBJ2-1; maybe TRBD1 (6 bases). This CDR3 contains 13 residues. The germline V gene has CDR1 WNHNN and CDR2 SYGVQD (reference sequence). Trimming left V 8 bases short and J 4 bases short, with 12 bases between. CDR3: CASRDTGYNEQFF. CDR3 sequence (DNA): TGCGCCAGCCGGGACACTGGATACAATGAGCAGTTCTTC.

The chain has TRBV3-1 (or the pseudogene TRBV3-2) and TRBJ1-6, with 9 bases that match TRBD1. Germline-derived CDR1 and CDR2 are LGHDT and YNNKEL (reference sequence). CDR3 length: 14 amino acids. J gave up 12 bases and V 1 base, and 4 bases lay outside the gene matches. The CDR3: CASSQGTGDQPLHF. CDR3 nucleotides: TGTGCCAGCAGCCAAGGGACAGGGGACCAACCCCTCCACTTT.

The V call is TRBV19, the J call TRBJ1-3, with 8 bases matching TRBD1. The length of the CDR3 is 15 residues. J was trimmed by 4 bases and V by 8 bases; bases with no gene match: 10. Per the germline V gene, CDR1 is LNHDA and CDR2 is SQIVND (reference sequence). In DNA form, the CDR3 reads TGTGCCAGTTTCCCAGGGGGCTTAATCGGAAACACCATATATTTT. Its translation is CASFPGGLIGNTIYF. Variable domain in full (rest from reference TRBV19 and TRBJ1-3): DGGITQSPKYLFRKEGQNVTLSCEQNLNHDAMYWYRQDPGQGLRLIYYSQIVNDFQKGDIAEGYSVSREKKESFPLTVTSAQKNPTAFYLCASFPGGLIGNTIYFGEGSWLTVV.

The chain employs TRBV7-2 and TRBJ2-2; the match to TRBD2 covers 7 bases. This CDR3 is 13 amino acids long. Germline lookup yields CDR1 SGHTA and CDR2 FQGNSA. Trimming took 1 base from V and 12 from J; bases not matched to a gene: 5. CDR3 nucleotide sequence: TGTGCCAGCAGCTTAGATGCACTAGCGAAGCTGTTTTTT. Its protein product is CASSLDALAKLFF.

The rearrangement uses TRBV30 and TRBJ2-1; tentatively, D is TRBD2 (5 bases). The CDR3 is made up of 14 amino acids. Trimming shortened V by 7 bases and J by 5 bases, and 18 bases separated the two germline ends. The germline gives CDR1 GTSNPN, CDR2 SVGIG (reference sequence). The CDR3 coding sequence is TGTGCCTTGGAACGACTGGGAGTTCACAATGAGCAGTTCTTC. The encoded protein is CALERLGVHNEQFF.

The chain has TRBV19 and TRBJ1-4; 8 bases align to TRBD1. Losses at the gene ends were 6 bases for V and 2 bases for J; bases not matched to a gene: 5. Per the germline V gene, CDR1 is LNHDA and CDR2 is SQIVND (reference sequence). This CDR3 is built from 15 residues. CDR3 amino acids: CASSQTGVTNEKLFF. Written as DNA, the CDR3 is TGTGCCAGTAGCCAGACAGGGGTCACTAATGAAAAACTGTTTTTT.

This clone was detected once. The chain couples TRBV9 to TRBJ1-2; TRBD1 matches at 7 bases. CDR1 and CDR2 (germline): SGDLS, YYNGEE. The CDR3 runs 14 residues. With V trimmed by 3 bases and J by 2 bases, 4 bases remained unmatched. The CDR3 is CASSEMGQNYGYTF. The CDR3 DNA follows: TGTGCCAGCAGCGAAATGGGACAGAACTATGGCTACACCTTC.